This T cell receptor (beta chain) comes out of a study of regulatory T cells in long-lasting Graves disease. iRepertoire HTBI primers and Arm-PCR of CDR3 regions built TCR beta libraries. TCRdb re-derived calls from the multiplex PCR reads in MiXCR, one entry per CDR3 protein. The sample lists about 290,000 distinct CDR3 sequences; 22% were seen once. The time point is: persistent/refractory GD, antithyroid drugs over 5 years with positive TRAb. From PBMCs, RNA was extracted and then used to make the TCR library. From germline, CDR1 is MDHEN and CDR2 SYDVKM. The CDR3 has 15 residues. V lost 5 bases and J lost 5; bases outside the gene matches: 9.

The TCR comes from a female donor with Graves disease. The J gene is TRBJ2-7, the V gene TRBV28; 10 bases fit TRBD1. The sequencing used peripheral blood mononuclear cells (PBMCs), collected when the disease was refractory, from a patient treated with antithyroid drugs. The CDR3, as DNA: TGTGCCAGCAGTCGGACCGGGACAGGGGCCGACGAGCAGTACTTC. Its translation: CASSRTGTGADEQYF.